This T cell receptor (beta chain) was retrieved from a study of radiotherapy plus CTLA-4 blockade in lung cancer. Regarding the study as a whole: After radiotherapy and ipilimumab, tumor-derived clones expanded in peripheral blood.

Data came from immunoSEQ multiplex PCR; TCRdb stores just in-frame clones and leaves some out. The sample lists tens of thousands of clones; less than 80% were seen once. Worth noting for this clone: As yet, its antigen is unknown.

This receptor was taken from a human donor with non-small cell lung cancer that progressed on radiotherapy plus ipilimumab. Here the sequenced sample was peripheral blood, taken from a patient treated with radiotherapy plus ipilimumab.

The CDR3 region is CASSQAGGGAHEQYF. CDR3 bases: TGTGCCAGCAGCCAAGCCGGCGGGGGGGCGCACGAGCAGTACTTC. The chain employs TRBV4-2 and TRBJ2-7, with 9 bases matching TRBD2. Losses at the gene ends were 1 base for V and 5 bases for J; bases not matched to a gene: 6. The germline V gene encodes CDR1 LGHNA and CDR2 YNFKEQ. The CDR3 spans 15 residues.